By its share, the clone carrying this T cell receptor (beta chain) is medium-sized. No antigen is known for it. Ahead of thyroid surgery, no patient had received treatment of any kind. This specimen belongs to a study of metastatic and nonmetastatic thyroid tumors. In the study overall: Repertoire data that came from the blood and tumor or nodule tissue of malignant and benign thyroid patients were compared.

Study-wide points: Compared with benign nodules, malignant thyroid tumors were reported to have significantly higher TCR beta diversity in both blood and tumor.

In the authors' workflow: Construction of a distant-metastasis classifier for papillary thyroid cancer relied on CDR3 differences across clinicopathological groups. TCRdb reprocessed the PCR reads via MiXCR. TCRdb, not the authors, supplied the V and J calls. This table holds fewer than 15,000 clones, about 12% found once. The J segment lost 9 bases and the V segment lost 5 bases, leaving 10 bases of the junction unmatched. Germline CDR1 is MDHEN and CDR2 is SYDVKM. The CDR3 is 17 amino acids. Sequencing input: blood. The gene calls are TRBV28 and TRBJ2-1, with TRBD2 identical over 16 bases. The sequence derives from a female donor with papillary thyroid cancer or a benign thyroid nodule (not recorded which). Some clones in this sample may be carry-over from other donors' samples. The CDR3 is CASSMGTSGRGSSEQFF. The CDR3 nucleotides read TGTGCCAGCAGTATGGGGACTAGCGGGAGGGGGAGTAGTGAGCAGTTCTTC.